These 27 T cell receptor beta chains came from one sample sequenced in a study of CD8 T cells in ankylosing spondylitis. TCRdb reprocessed the 5' RACE reads with MiXCR, giving one entry per CDR3 protein. Of 200,000 to 300,000 distinct CDR3 sequences detected, roughly a quarter appear once; the ten largest clones hold roughly 0.6%. The specimen sequenced was blood, either unsorted or a sorted T cell fraction (not recorded which). The receptors were sampled from a male donor with ankylosing spondylitis or in good health (not recorded which).

The chain employs TRBV6-1 and TRBJ1-2, with 8 bases matching TRBD1. The CDR3 is 14 residues long. J was trimmed by 7 bases and V by 5 bases; bases with no gene match: 9. Germline V gives CDR1 MNHNS, CDR2 SASEGT. CDR3 sequence: CASSPPGTGGGYTF. The CDR3 DNA is TGTGCCAGCAGTCCCCCGGGGACAGGCGGTGGCTACACCTTC.

This clonotype was seen a handful of times. The chain joins TRBV20-1 to TRBJ2-3, with 8 bases lining up with TRBD1. Germline trimming cut 3 bases from V and 0 bases from J; bases unmatched to any gene: 2. Germline values: CDR1 DFQATT, CDR2 SNEGSKA (reference sequence). This CDR3 is 14 amino acids long. The CDR3 nucleotides read TGCAGTGCTAGGGGACAGGCCAGCACAGATACGCAGTATTTT. Translating gives CSARGQASTDTQYF.

The chain joins TRBV15 to TRBJ2-2, with D maybe TRBD1 (5 bases). Germline CDR1 reads LNHNV; CDR2 reads YYDKDF (reference sequence). The CDR3 is 15 amino acids. V dropped 0 bases and J dropped 5 bases, with 10 bases sitting between them. This CDR3 is CATSREGRATGELFF. In DNA form, the CDR3 reads TGTGCCACCAGCAGAGAAGGCAGGGCGACCGGGGAGCTGTTTTTT.

The V and J genes are TRBV20-1 and TRBJ2-7; D not resolved. Per germline, CDR1 DFQATT and CDR2 SNEGSKA (reference sequence). V lost 5 bases, J lost 4 bases, and 18 bases lay in between. This CDR3 comprises 14 residues. The CDR3 bases are TGCAGTGCTCTAGGTGGAGACAAACGGTACGAGCAGTACTTC. Translated, it gives CSALGGDKRYEQYF.

This clonotype was recorded many times. V and J are TRBV20-1 and TRBJ2-3, with a weak D call TRBD2 (6 bases). This CDR3 region has 16 residues. Trimming took 1 base from V and 1 from J, leaving 15 bases between them. Germline CDR1 reads DFQATT; CDR2 reads SNEGSKA (reference sequence). The CDR3: CSARVGTSIRTDTQYF. CDR3 bases: TGCAGTGCTAGAGTTGGTACTAGCATCCGCACAGATACGCAGTATTTT.

This clonotype was observed at least ten times. The rearrangement links TRBV29-1 to TRBJ2-1; 8 bases match TRBD1. Germline CDR1 is SQVTM and CDR2 is ANQGSEA. The CDR3 consists of 15 residues. J lost 7 bases, V lost 1 base, and 9 bases had no gene match. Written as DNA, the CDR3 is TGCAGCGTTGAAGTTCGGGCAGGGGGCCGAAATGAGCAGTTCTTC. This encodes CSVEVRAGGRNEQFF.

This clonotype turned up a few times. V usage is TRBV2 and J usage is TRBJ1-5; TRBD1 is a possible D gene (5 bases). Trimming cost V 4 bases and J 3 bases, with 7 bases left between them. Germline V CDR1 and CDR2: SNHLY, FYNNEI. The CDR3 covers 13 residues. This CDR3 is CASSAGINQPQHF. CDR3 sequence (DNA): TGTGCCAGCAGTGCAGGGATCAATCAGCCCCAGCATTTT. Variable domain in full (rest from reference TRBV2 and TRBJ1-5): EPEVTQTPSHQVTQMGQEVILRCVPISNHLYFYWYRQILGQKVEFLVSFYNNEISEKSEIFDDQFSVERPDGSNFTLKIRSTKLEDSAMYFCASSAGINQPQHFGDGTRLSIL.

The sample holds a few counts of this clonotype. The J gene is TRBJ2-1, the V gene TRBV10-2; 11 positions agree with TRBD2. V gave up 6 bases and J gave up 5 bases; unmatched junction bases: 3. The germline gives CDR1 WSHSY, CDR2 SAAADI. The CDR3 spans 14 residues. The CDR3 spells CASRLAGANNEQFF. CDR3 DNA sequence: TGCGCCAGCAGACTAGCGGGGGCGAACAATGAGCAGTTCTTC.

The rearrangement joins TRBV11-3 to TRBJ1-1; 8 bases map to TRBD1. The CDR3 extends over 15 amino acids. Germline V lookup: CDR1 SGHNT, CDR2 YENEEA. J gave up 5 bases and V 0 bases, and 5 bases lay outside the gene matches. CDR3 region: CASSLDGTGVTEAFF. DNA of the CDR3: TGTGCCAGCAGCTTAGATGGGACAGGCGTTACTGAAGCTTTCTTT.

This clonotype was counted only a few times. The chain couples TRBV10-3 to TRBJ2-1; 11 bases match TRBD1. Trimming at V came to 5 bases and at J to 6 bases, leaving 6 bases not matched to a gene. Germline V lookup: CDR1 ENHRY, CDR2 SYGVKD. The length of the CDR3 is 15 residues. CDR3 amino acids: CAISTTGTGGNEQFF. DNA for the CDR3: TGTGCCATCAGTACGACCGGGACAGGGGGCAATGAGCAGTTCTTC.

This clonotype was recorded a few times. V and J are TRBV7-9 and TRBJ2-1; D is possibly TRBD2 (6 bases). V lost 3 bases and J lost 3, with 18 bases in between. The germline V gene encodes CDR1 SEHNR and CDR2 FQNEAQ (reference sequence). The CDR3 extends over 17 amino acids. The CDR3 reads CASSFGGAASVYNEQFF. CDR3 nucleotides: TGTGCCAGCAGCTTCGGGGGAGCGGCTAGCGTCTACAATGAGCAGTTCTTC.

This clonotype has a handful of counts. The chain carries TRBV6-1 and TRBJ2-3, with D possibly being TRBD1 (6 bases). The CDR3 is made up of 15 amino acids. The V end was cut by 8 bases, the J end by 6 bases, with 21 bases between. Germline V gives CDR1 MNHNS, CDR2 SASEGT. CDR3 bases: TGTGCCAGCGAGGAAGGGGGTTGGAGTGCGGATACGCAGTATTTT. The encoded protein is CASEEGGWSADTQYF.

This clonotype was seen ten or more times. The genes are TRBV29-1 and TRBJ2-2; D unresolved. Trimming shortened V by 3 bases and J by 3 bases, and 8 bases separated the two germline ends. CDR3 length equals 13 residues. CDR1 SQVTM and CDR2 ANQGSEA come from the germline V gene. In nucleotides, the CDR3 is TGCAGCGTTGACCCAAGACACACCGGGGAGCTGTTTTTT. It codes for CSVDPRHTGELFF.

The chain is built from TRBV2 and TRBJ2-3; TRBD1 is a possible D gene (6 bases). Trimming took off 8 bases at V and 1 base at J, with 19 bases between the two ends. There are 16 residues in the CDR3. Germline CDR1 is SNHLY and CDR2 is FYNNEI. Here the CDR3 DNA reads TGTGCCAGCTATCCTCTTGGACAGCTCCGCACAGATACGCAGTATTTT. As protein: CASYPLGQLRTDTQYF.

This clonotype was seen repeatedly, ten times or more. CDR3 sequence (DNA): TGTGCCAGCAGCCCTCCGGGACAGGCCAATTCACCCCTCCACTTT. It translates to CASSPPGQANSPLHF. This rearrangement joins TRBV14 to TRBJ1-6; 8 nucleotides agree with TRBD1. Per germline, CDR1 SGHDN and CDR2 FVKESK. The J segment lost 7 bases and the V segment lost 4 bases, leaving 6 bases of the junction unmatched. The CDR3 has 15 residues.

V and J are TRBV2 and TRBJ2-1; D ambiguous. Germline lookup yields CDR1 SNHLY and CDR2 FYNNEI. This CDR3 is 14 amino acids long. Trimming took 1 base from V and 2 from J, leaving 6 bases between them. The CDR3: CASSEDSTYNEQFF. CDR3 DNA sequence: TGTGCCAGCAGTGAAGACAGTACCTACAATGAGCAGTTCTTC.

This clonotype was detected a few times. The gene calls are TRBV12-3 or TRBV12-4 and TRBJ2-7, with 7 positions matching TRBD2. This CDR3 has 14 amino acids. Unmatched junction bases numbered 12, after V lost 6 bases and J lost 7 bases. Here the CDR3 reads CASSKAGHLSEQYF. CDR3 bases: TGTGCCAGCAGCAAAGCGGGGCATCTTTCTGAGCAGTACTTC.

The V gene is TRBV4-2, the J gene TRBJ2-3; D might be TRBD1 (6 bases). CDR1 and CDR2 from the germline V gene are LGHNA and YNFKEQ. The CDR3 runs to 16 residues. The germline V and J ends were trimmed by 1 base and 5 bases, with 16 bases remaining between them. DNA for the CDR3: TGTGCCAGCAGCCAAGTGGGGGCTGCGGGTGGAGATACGCAGTATTTT. Protein sequence: CASSQVGAAGGDTQYF.

This clonotype was recorded many times. CDR3 DNA sequence: TGCAGTGCGTACAGGGGAAGCAATCAGCCCCAGCATTTT. It codes for CSAYRGSNQPQHF. This chain uses TRBV20-1 with TRBJ1-5; 7 bases agree with TRBD1. Per the germline V gene, CDR1 is DFQATT and CDR2 is SNEGSKA (reference sequence). The CDR3 length is 13 residues. After removal of 6 bases from V and 1 base from J, the junction contained 3 bases not matched to a gene.

The sample holds a few counts of this clonotype. The CDR3 loop is CASSLSSAQYF. The DNA of the CDR3 is TGTGCCAGCAGTTTATCCAGCGCGCAGTATTTT. This chain joins TRBV12-3 or TRBV12-4 and TRBJ2-3; D not resolved. V lost 2 bases to trimming and J lost 10 bases, with 7 bases between them. This CDR3 has 11 residues.

This clonotype was picked up a small number of times. DNA for the CDR3: TGTGCCTCACAATTCGGTTACAGCTACGAGCAGTACTTC. This translates into CASQFGYSYEQYF. The chain carries TRBV15 and TRBJ2-7; D not resolved. CDR1 is LNHNV, CDR2 YYDKDF, per germline (reference sequence). Trimming pared 11 bases from V and 3 bases from J, leaving 17 bases between. The CDR3 has 13 amino acids.

This chain joins TRBV12-3 or TRBV12-4 and TRBJ1-1; TRBD1 might be the D (5 bases). CDR3 size: 13 residues. The V and J ends lost 6 bases and 6 bases respectively, with 14 bases between them. CDR3 amino acids: CASRMGGRAEAFF. CDR3 nucleotide sequence: TGTGCCAGCAGAATGGGGGGTAGGGCTGAAGCTTTCTTT.

The J gene is TRBJ2-1, the V gene TRBV20-1; D not certain. Germline V lookup: CDR1 DFQATT, CDR2 SNEGSKA (reference sequence). The V and J ends lost 3 bases and 10 bases respectively, with 10 bases between them. The CDR3 has 11 amino acids. The CDR3 nucleotides are TGCAGTGCTAGTAGGGCTGGGGAGCAGTTCTTC. This codes for CSASRAGEQFF.

This clonotype has a handful of counts. The chain employs TRBV5-6 and TRBJ2-3, with D uncertain. The V gene's germline CDR1 is SGHDT and CDR2 YYEEEE. V was shortened by 4 bases and J by 5 bases, with 11 bases between the two germline ends. CDR3 length: 13 amino acids. Here the CDR3 DNA reads TGTGCCAGCAGCGGCTGGGCAAAAGATACGCAGTATTTT. Translation gives CASSGWAKDTQYF.

This chain joins TRBV6-5 and TRBJ2-3; TRBD2 might be the D (5 bases). CDR1 is MNHEY and CDR2 is SVGAGI in the germline V gene. CDR3 length: 14 residues. Trimming took 0 bases from V and 4 from J, leaving 8 bases between them. This CDR3 is CASSYSDGADTQYF. The CDR3 DNA sequence: TGTGCCAGCAGTTACTCGGACGGGGCAGATACGCAGTATTTT.

In this sample, this clonotype turned up a few times. The CDR3 bases are TGCAGTGCTAGTCGCCAGCTTAACACCGGGGAGCTGTTTTTT. It is translated as CSASRQLNTGELFF. This rearrangement joins TRBV20-1 to TRBJ2-2; D is ambiguous. This CDR3 has 14 residues. The germline gives CDR1 DFQATT, CDR2 SNEGSKA (reference sequence). Trimming left V 3 bases short and J 2 bases short, with 10 bases between.

The CDR3 DNA reads TGTGCCGTGGGGAACACCGGGGAGCTGTTTTTT. The encoded protein is CAVGNTGELFF. The rearrangement links TRBV6-5 to TRBJ2-2; D remains ambiguous. This CDR3 is built from 11 residues. Deletions cut 11 bases from V and 1 base from J, with 5 bases between. Germline CDR1 MNHEY, CDR2 SVGAGI.